Listed below are T cell receptor beta chains from one sample, sequenced in a study of T cells in Graves' hyperthyroidism and ophthalmopathy. TCRdb itself ran the multiplex PCR reads through MiXCR, one entry per CDR3 protein. The table records approximately 400,000 distinct CDR3 sequences, less than 20% of them present only once. Specimen: blood. The receptors were sampled from a young man with Graves' ophthalmopathy. CDR3s include the opening cysteine and the closing phenylalanine or tryptophan. The D gene is left open where the match is weak. Size tells how often a clone was seen (once, few, many) or the class of an expanded clone, and some rows leave it out.

j_call: TRBJ1-5
clone_size: NA
d_call: NA
v_call: TRBV28
cdr3_nt: TGTGCCAGCAGTTTAAACAGCTATAGCAATCAGCCCCAGCATTTT
cdr3_aa: CASSLNSYSNQPQHF

j_call: TRBJ1-5
clone_size: many
d_call: NA
v_call: TRBV6-1
cdr3_nt: TGTGCCAGCAGGAGGGCAGGGAATTATCAGCCCCAGCATTTT
cdr3_aa: CASRRAGNYQPQHF

j_call: TRBJ1-1
clone_size: many
d_call: TRBD1
v_call: TRBV10-3
cdr3_nt: TGTGCCATCAGCGGGACAGGGAATGCTGAAGCTTTCTTT
cdr3_aa: CAISGTGNAEAFF

j_call: TRBJ2-3
clone_size: many
d_call: TRBD1
v_call: TRBV7-9
cdr3_nt: TGTGCCAGCGCGTTCCGGGACAGGGGGCCCGAGCTAACTAGCACAGATACGCAGTATTTT
cdr3_aa: CASAFRDRGPELTSTDTQYF

j_call: TRBJ1-1
clone_size: NA
d_call: NA
v_call: TRBV29-1
cdr3_nt: TGCAGCGCTATCCTGACTGCCAACACTGAAGCTTTCTTT
cdr3_aa: CSAILTANTEAFF

j_call: TRBJ1-1
clone_size: many
d_call: NA
v_call: TRBV20-1
cdr3_nt: TGCAGTGTCGATTTCAGGGGAGGCAACACTGAAGCTTTCTTT
cdr3_aa: CSVDFRGGNTEAFF

j_call: TRBJ1-2
clone_size: NA
d_call: NA
v_call: TRBV7-9
cdr3_nt: TGTGCCAGCAGCTTAGCCGGGGGGCCGCACTATGGCTACACCTTC
cdr3_aa: CASSLAGGPHYGYTF

j_call: TRBJ2-5
clone_size: many
d_call: TRBD2
v_call: TRBV28
cdr3_nt: TGTGCCAGCAGTTTGGGCGGGCGGGGGAGAGGAGAGACCCAGTACTTC
cdr3_aa: CASSLGGRGRGETQYF

j_call: TRBJ1-6
clone_size: many
d_call: NA
v_call: TRBV28
cdr3_nt: TGTGCCAGCGGGACCGCTAAGACCTATAATTCACCCCTCCACTTT
cdr3_aa: CASGTAKTYNSPLHF

j_call: TRBJ1-2
clone_size: many
d_call: NA
v_call: TRBV20-1
cdr3_nt: TGCAGTGCTTACCCTCTCCGGGAAGGCTATGGCTACACCTTC
cdr3_aa: CSAYPLREGYGYTF

j_call: TRBJ1-3
clone_size: NA
d_call: NA
v_call: TRBV10-3
cdr3_nt: TGTGCCATTACAGGGTCTGGAAACACCATATATTTT
cdr3_aa: CAITGSGNTIYF

j_call: TRBJ2-3
clone_size: many
d_call: TRBD1
v_call: TRBV18
cdr3_nt: TGTGCCAGCTCACCACAACCTGGGACAGGGGAGGCGCAGTATTTT
cdr3_aa: CASSPQPGTGEAQYF

j_call: TRBJ2-3
clone_size: NA
d_call: NA
v_call: TRBV9
cdr3_nt: TGTGCCAGCAGGGACAGCACAGATACGCAGTATTTT
cdr3_aa: CASRDSTDTQYF

j_call: TRBJ2-7
clone_size: many
d_call: NA
v_call: TRBV5-1
cdr3_nt: TGCGCCAGCAGCCATGACCGAGCCTACGAGCAGTACTTC
cdr3_aa: CASSHDRAYEQYF

j_call: TRBJ1-6
clone_size: many
d_call: NA
v_call: TRBV6-2/TRBV6-3
cdr3_nt: TGTGCCAGCAGCAAAGCTACAGGGCTTCCAAGTTCACCCCTCCACTTT
cdr3_aa: CASSKATGLPSSPLHF

j_call: TRBJ1-4
clone_size: many
d_call: NA
v_call: TRBV5-1
cdr3_nt: TGCGCCAGCAGCTTGGCTACGGAGCCCAAACTGTTTTTT
cdr3_aa: CASSLATEPKLFF

j_call: TRBJ2-1
clone_size: few
d_call: NA
v_call: TRBV6-1
cdr3_nt: TGTGCCAGCAGTACACGGACAGGGACCGGGACTAGCTCCTACAATGAGCAGTTCTTC
cdr3_aa: CASSTRTGTGTSSYNEQFF

j_call: TRBJ2-5
clone_size: NA
d_call: NA
v_call: TRBV19
cdr3_nt: TGTGCCAGTAGTTTTGGGGTTTGGGAGACCCAGTACTTC
cdr3_aa: CASSFGVWETQYF

j_call: TRBJ1-2
clone_size: many
d_call: NA
v_call: TRBV7-9
cdr3_nt: TGTGCCAGCAGCGCCGGGACGCCCTATGGCTACACCTTC
cdr3_aa: CASSAGTPYGYTF

j_call: TRBJ1-1
clone_size: many
d_call: NA
v_call: TRBV5-6
cdr3_nt: TGTGCCAGCAGCCCAATCGCGGGGACCAACACTGAAGCTTTCTTT
cdr3_aa: CASSPIAGTNTEAFF

j_call: TRBJ2-7
clone_size: NA
d_call: TRBD2
v_call: TRBV12-5
cdr3_nt: TGTGCTAGTGGTTCCAGCCGGCGGGGGAGGTCCTACGAGCAGTACTTC
cdr3_aa: CASGSSRRGRSYEQYF

j_call: TRBJ2-1
clone_size: NA
d_call: TRBD2
v_call: TRBV7-6
cdr3_nt: TGTGCCAGCAGCTTAACAGCGGGGGTGGCCAATGAGCAGTTCTTC
cdr3_aa: CASSLTAGVANEQFF

j_call: TRBJ2-3
clone_size: many
d_call: NA
v_call: TRBV2
cdr3_nt: TGTGCCAGCAAGGAGGGGGCCCGCACAGATACGCAGTATTTT
cdr3_aa: CASKEGARTDTQYF

j_call: TRBJ1-2
clone_size: many
d_call: NA
v_call: TRBV3-1
cdr3_nt: TGTGCCAGCAGCCAAGGCGGGACGGGTACGCGAGGCTACACCTTC
cdr3_aa: CASSQGGTGTRGYTF

j_call: TRBJ1-4
clone_size: many
d_call: TRBD1
v_call: TRBV28
cdr3_nt: TGTGCCAGCAGTGACAGGGGGCAGAATGAAAAACTGTTTTTT
cdr3_aa: CASSDRGQNEKLFF

j_call: TRBJ2-5
clone_size: few
d_call: NA
v_call: TRBV9
cdr3_nt: TGTGCCAGCAGCCCGTGGGCCAGCTGGGAGACCCAGTACTTC
cdr3_aa: CASSPWASWETQYF

j_call: TRBJ1-1
clone_size: many
d_call: NA
v_call: TRBV7-9
cdr3_nt: TGTGCCAGCAGCTTAGGCCTGGGCACTGAAGCTTTCTTT
cdr3_aa: CASSLGLGTEAFF

j_call: TRBJ2-5
clone_size: many
d_call: TRBD1
v_call: TRBV7-9
cdr3_nt: TGTGCCAGCGAACGAACCGGGACAGGAGGGGAGACCCAGTACTTC
cdr3_aa: CASERTGTGGETQYF

j_call: TRBJ1-3
clone_size: NA
d_call: NA
v_call: TRBV20-1
cdr3_nt: TGCAGTGCTCCGACTGGAAACACCATATATTTT
cdr3_aa: CSAPTGNTIYF

j_call: TRBJ2-3
clone_size: few
d_call: NA
v_call: TRBV20-1
cdr3_nt: TGCAGTGCCCAGGAGAGGGACAGCACAGATACGCAGTATTTT
cdr3_aa: CSAQERDSTDTQYF

j_call: TRBJ1-4
clone_size: few
d_call: NA
v_call: TRBV12-3/TRBV12-4
cdr3_nt: TGTGCCAGCAGTAGAGGGTCCGGGGGCGGAGAAAAACTGTTTTTT
cdr3_aa: CASSRGSGGGEKLFF

j_call: TRBJ1-2
clone_size: NA
d_call: NA
v_call: TRBV19
cdr3_nt: TGTGCCAGTAGTATGATCCCAGGGAAGGACTATGGCTACACCTTC
cdr3_aa: CASSMIPGKDYGYTF

j_call: TRBJ2-7
clone_size: many
d_call: TRBD2
v_call: TRBV13
cdr3_nt: TGTGCCAGCAGCTCCGCTAGCGGGGGGGCCTACGAGCAGTACTTC
cdr3_aa: CASSSASGGAYEQYF

j_call: TRBJ2-7
clone_size: NA
d_call: TRBD2
v_call: TRBV7-3
cdr3_nt: TGTGCCAGCAGCGAAACCGGGACTAGCGGGGGGGCCGGAACCTACGAGCAGTACTTC
cdr3_aa: CASSETGTSGGAGTYEQYF

j_call: TRBJ1-2
clone_size: many
d_call: NA
v_call: TRBV6-5
cdr3_nt: TGTGCCAGCAGTTACGGGAATCCGGTAAATGGCTACACCTTC
cdr3_aa: CASSYGNPVNGYTF

j_call: TRBJ1-2
clone_size: many
d_call: NA
v_call: TRBV5-1
cdr3_nt: TGCGCCAGCAGCCCGAGTGGGGGGAGCTATGGCTACACCTTC
cdr3_aa: CASSPSGGSYGYTF